Included here is one T cell receptor (beta chain) sequence, with context. The germline gene is not matched at one end of the junction; a read error may be the cause. The entry originates in a study of blood T cell repertoires in COVID-19. Repertoires were generated with immunoSEQ multiplex PCR, while TCRdb's copy carries only in-frame clones and drops some. This sample has approximately 320,000 clones, with roughly 90% found just once. The CDR3 totals 17 residues. CDR1 and CDR2 (germline): SGHRS, YFSETQ. This rearrangement joins TRBV5-1 to TRBJ2-3, with 11 positions matching TRBD2. Sequencing input: peripheral blood. The receptor comes from a young woman with COVID-19, enrolled during active disease. Written as DNA, the CDR3 is TGCGCCAGCAGCTTGGAAGCCGGGACTAGCGGTAATACGCTACGAGTCTTT. It yields the protein CASSLEAGTSGNTLRVF.